This TCR beta chain is from a study of cytomegalovirus exposure and HLA in healthy donors. Findings of the study overall: Rare TCR sequences predominated, though certain public TCRs were found in many donors. The authors enumerated 150 to 200 TCR beta chains as linked to cytomegalovirus.

In the case of this clone: What it recognizes is unknown.

Clones were sequenced by immunoSEQ multiplex PCR, and TCRdb holds only the in-frame ones, with some missing. Among nearly 110,000 clones, roughly 90% were seen once, and the ten largest hold more than 1.5%. The V gene's germline CDR1 is SGHNT and CDR2 YENEEA. The CDR3 runs 11 residues. Between the trimmed V and J ends, which lost 8 bases and 7 bases, there was a span of 8 bases. The receptor was derived from a woman aged 18-35 years in good health and CMV-seropositive. This rearrangement joins TRBV11-3 to TRBJ2-2; D may be TRBD2 (6 bases). Sequenced: PBMCs. The CDR3 region is CASGEVGELFF. The CDR3, as DNA: TGTGCCAGCGGGGAGGTCGGGGAGCTGTTTTTT.